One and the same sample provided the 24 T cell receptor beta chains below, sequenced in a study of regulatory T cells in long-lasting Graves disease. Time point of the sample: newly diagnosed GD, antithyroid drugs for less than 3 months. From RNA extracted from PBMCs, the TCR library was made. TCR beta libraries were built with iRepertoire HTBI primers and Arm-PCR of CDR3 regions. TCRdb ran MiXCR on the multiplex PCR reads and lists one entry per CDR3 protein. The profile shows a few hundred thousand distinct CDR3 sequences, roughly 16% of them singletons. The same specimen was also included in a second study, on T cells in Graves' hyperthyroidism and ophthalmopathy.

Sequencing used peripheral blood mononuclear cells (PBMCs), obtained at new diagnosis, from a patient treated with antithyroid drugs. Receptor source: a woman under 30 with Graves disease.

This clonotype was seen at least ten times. CDR3: CASSPLSGGLQETQYF. CDR3 nucleotides: TGTGCCAGCTCACCACTCAGCGGGGGGCTCCAAGAGACCCAGTACTTC. V and J are TRBV18 and TRBJ2-5; the match to TRBD2 covers 9 bases. V was pared by 1 base and J by 1 base, with 4 bases of the junction left unmatched. Germline CDR1 is KGHSH and CDR2 is LQKENI. CDR3 length: 16 residues.

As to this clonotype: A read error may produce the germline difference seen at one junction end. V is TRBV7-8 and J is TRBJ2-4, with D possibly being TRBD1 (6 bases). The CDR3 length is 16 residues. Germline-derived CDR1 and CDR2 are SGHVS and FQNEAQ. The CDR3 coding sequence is TGTGCCTGCAGCTTCGGGACAATCCTAGCCAAAAACATTCAGTACTTC. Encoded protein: CACSFGTILAKNIQYF.

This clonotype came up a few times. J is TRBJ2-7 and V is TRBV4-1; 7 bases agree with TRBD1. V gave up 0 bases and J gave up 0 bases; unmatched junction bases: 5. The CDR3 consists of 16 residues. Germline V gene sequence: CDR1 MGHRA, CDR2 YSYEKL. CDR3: CASSQDGTANSYEQYF. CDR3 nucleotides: TGCGCCAGCAGCCAAGATGGGACAGCCAACTCCTACGAGCAGTACTTC.

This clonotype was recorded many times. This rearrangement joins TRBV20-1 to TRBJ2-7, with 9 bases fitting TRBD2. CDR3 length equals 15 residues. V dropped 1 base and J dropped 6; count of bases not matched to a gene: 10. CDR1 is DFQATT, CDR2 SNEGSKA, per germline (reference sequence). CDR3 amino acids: CSARASQRGAGEQYF. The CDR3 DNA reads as TGCAGTGCTAGAGCGTCCCAGCGGGGGGCCGGCGAGCAGTACTTC.

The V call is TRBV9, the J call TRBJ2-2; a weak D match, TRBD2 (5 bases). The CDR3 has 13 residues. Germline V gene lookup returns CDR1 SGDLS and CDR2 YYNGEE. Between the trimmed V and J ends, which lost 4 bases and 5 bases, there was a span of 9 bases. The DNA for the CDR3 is TGTGCCAGCAGCACCCGGACTACCGGGGAGCTGTTTTTT. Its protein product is CASSTRTTGELFF.

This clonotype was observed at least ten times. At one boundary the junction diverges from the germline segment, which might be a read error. The CDR3 protein is CASSQDTGELFF. CDR3 nucleotides: TGCGCCAGCAGCCAGGACACCGGGGAGCTGTTTTTT. The chain carries TRBV18 and TRBJ2-2, with D unresolved. The germline CDR1 and CDR2 sequences are KGHSH and LQKENI. This CDR3 has 12 residues.

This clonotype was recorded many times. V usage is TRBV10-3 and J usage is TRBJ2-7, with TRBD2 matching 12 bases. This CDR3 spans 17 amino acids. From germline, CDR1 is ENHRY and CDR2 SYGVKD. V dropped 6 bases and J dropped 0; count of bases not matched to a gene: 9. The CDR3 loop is CAIRAGTSGPFSYEQYF. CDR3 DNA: TGTGCCATCAGAGCAGGGACTAGCGGGCCCTTCTCCTACGAGCAGTACTTC.

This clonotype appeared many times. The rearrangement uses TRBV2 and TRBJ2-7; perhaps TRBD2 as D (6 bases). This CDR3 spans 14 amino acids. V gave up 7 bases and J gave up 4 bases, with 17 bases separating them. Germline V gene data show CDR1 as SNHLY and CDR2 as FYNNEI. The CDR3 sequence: CASTSNSGTYEQYF. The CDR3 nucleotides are TGTGCCAGCACCTCAAACTCAGGGACTTACGAGCAGTACTTC.

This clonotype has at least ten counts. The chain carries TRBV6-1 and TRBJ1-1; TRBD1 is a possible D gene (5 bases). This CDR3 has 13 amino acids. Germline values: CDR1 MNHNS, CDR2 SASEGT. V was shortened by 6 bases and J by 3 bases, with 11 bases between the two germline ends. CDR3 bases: TGTGCCAGCAGACGGTTGGGGGACACTGAAGCTTTCTTT. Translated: CASRRLGDTEAFF.

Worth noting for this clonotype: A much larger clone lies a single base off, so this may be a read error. The CDR3 DNA is TGTGTCAGCGTCGCGGGGGAGGGCCTTTATGGCTACACCTTC. It specifies CVSVAGEGLYGYTF. V is TRBV2 and J is TRBJ1-2; D may be TRBD1 (5 bases). Germline assignment: CDR1 SNHLY and CDR2 FYNNEI. The length of the CDR3 is 14 residues.

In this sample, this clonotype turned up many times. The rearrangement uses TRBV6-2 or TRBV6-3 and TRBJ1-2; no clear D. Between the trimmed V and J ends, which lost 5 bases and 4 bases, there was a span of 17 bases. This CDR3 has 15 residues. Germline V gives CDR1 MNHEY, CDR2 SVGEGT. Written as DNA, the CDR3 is TGTGCCAGCAGTGAACTGGCCGCTCATAGCTATGGCTACACCTTC. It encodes CASSELAAHSYGYTF.

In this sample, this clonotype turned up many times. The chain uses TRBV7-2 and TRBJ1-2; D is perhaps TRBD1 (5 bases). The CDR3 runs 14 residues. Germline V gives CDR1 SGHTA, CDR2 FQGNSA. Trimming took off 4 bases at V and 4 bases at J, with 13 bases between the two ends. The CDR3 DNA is TGTGCCAGCAGCTCGACCCCTGGGGGCTATGGCTACACCTTC. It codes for CASSSTPGGYGYTF. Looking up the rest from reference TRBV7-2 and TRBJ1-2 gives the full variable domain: GAGVSQSPSNKVTEKGKDVELRCDPISGHTALYWYRQSLGQGLEFLIYFQGNSAPDKSGLPSDRFSAERTGGSVSTLTIQRTQQEDSAVYLCASSSTPGGYGYTFGSGTRLTVV.

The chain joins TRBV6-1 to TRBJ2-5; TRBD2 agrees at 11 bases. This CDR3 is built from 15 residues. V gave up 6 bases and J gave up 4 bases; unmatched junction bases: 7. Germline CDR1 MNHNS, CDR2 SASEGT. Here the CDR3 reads CASSPTSGGRETQYF. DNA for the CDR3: TGTGCCAGCAGCCCCACTAGCGGGGGAAGAGAGACCCAGTACTTC.

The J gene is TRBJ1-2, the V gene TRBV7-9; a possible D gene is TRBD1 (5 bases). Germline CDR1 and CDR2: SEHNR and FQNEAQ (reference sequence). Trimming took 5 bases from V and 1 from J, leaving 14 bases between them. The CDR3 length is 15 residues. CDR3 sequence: CASSGRQRINYGYTF. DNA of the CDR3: TGTGCCAGCAGCGGACGACAGAGGATTAACTATGGCTACACCTTC. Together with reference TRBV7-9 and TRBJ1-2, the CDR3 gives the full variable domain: DTGVSQNPRHKITKRGQNVTFRCDPISEHNRLYWYRQTLGQGPEFLTYFQNEAQLEKSRLLSDRFSAERPKGSFSTLEIQRTEQGDSAMYLCASSGRQRINYGYTFGSGTRLTVV.

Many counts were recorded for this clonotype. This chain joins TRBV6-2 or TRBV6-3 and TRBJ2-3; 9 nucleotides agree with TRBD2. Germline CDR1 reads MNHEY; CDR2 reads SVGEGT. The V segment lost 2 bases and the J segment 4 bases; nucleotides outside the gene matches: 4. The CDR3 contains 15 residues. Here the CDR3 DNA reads TGTGCCAGCAGTTACGCACGACTAGCGGCAGATACGCAGTATTTT. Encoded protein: CASSYARLAADTQYF.

CDR3 sequence: CSARTTGVMNTEAFF. The CDR3 DNA sequence: TGCAGTGCTAGAACCACAGGGGTCATGAACACTGAAGCTTTCTTT. This rearrangement joins TRBV20-1 to TRBJ1-1, with 7 nucleotides matching TRBD1. V lost 2 bases, J lost 0 bases, and 6 bases stayed unmatched. CDR3 size: 15 residues. Germline CDR1 reads DFQATT; CDR2 reads SNEGSKA (reference sequence).

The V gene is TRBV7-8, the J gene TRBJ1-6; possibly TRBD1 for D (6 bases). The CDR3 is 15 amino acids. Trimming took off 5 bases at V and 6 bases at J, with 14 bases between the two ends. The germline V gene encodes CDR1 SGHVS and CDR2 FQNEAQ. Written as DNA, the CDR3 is TGTGCCAGCAGCGGCACAGGGTTTGTTAATTCACCCCTCCACTTT. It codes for CASSGTGFVNSPLHF.

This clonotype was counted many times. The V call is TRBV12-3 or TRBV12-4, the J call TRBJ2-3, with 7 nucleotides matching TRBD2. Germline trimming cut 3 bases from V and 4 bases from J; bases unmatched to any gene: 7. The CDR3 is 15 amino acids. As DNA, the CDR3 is TGTGCCAGCAGTTTGGGGGGGTCCACCGCAGATACGCAGTATTTT. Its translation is CASSLGGSTADTQYF.

CDR3 coding DNA: TGTGCCAGCAGTCGGACAGGGTTTAATAGCAATCAGCCCCAGCATTTT. Translation: CASSRTGFNSNQPQHF. The chain employs TRBV2 and TRBJ1-5, with 8 bases lining up with TRBD1. Germline V gene sequence: CDR1 SNHLY, CDR2 FYNNEI. CDR3 length equals 16 residues. With 5 bases clipped from V and 0 bases from J, the junction kept 6 bases outside the gene matches.

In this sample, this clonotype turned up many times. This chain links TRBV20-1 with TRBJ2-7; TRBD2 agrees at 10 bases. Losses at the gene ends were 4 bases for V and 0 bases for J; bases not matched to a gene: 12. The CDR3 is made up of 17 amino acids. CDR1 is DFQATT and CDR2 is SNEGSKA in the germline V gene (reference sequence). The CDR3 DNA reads TGCAGTGCTATTGATGGACTAGCGGATTCAAGCTCCTACGAGCAGTACTTC. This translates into CSAIDGLADSSSYEQYF.

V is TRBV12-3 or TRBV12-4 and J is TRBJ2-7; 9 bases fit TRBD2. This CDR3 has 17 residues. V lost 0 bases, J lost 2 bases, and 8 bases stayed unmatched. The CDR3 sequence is CASSLASGRRITYEQYF. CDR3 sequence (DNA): TGTGCCAGCAGTTTAGCTAGCGGGAGACGGATAACCTACGAGCAGTACTTC.

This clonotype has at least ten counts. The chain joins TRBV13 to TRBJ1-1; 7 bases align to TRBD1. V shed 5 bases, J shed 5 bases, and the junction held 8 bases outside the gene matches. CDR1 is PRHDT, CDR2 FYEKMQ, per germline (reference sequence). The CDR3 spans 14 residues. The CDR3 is CASSARDSRTEAFF. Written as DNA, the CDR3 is TGTGCCAGCAGCGCTAGGGACAGTAGGACTGAAGCTTTCTTT.

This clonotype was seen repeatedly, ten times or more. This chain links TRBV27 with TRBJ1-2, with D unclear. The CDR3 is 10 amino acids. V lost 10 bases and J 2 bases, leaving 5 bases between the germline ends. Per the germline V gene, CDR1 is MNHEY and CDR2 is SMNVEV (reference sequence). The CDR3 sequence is CATYNYGYTF. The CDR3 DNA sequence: TGTGCCACTTACAACTATGGCTACACCTTC.

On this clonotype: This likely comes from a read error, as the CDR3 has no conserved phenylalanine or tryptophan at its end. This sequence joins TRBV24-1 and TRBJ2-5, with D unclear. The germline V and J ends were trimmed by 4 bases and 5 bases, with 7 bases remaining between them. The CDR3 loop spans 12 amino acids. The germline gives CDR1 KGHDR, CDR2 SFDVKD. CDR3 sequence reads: CATSDPEETQYL. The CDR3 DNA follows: TGTGCCACCAGTGACCCCGAGGAGACCCAGTACCTC.